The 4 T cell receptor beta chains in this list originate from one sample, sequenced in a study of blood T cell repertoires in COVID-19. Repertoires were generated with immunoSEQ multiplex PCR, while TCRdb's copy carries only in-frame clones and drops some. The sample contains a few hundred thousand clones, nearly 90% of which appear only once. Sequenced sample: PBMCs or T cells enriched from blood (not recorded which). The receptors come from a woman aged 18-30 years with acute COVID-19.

The CDR3 region is CAWSTADRVSPLHF. The CDR3 DNA sequence: TGTGCCTGGAGTACGGCCGACAGAGTTTCACCCCTCCACTTT. This chain uses TRBV30 with TRBJ1-6, with TRBD1 as a possible D gene (5 bases). Looked up from germline, CDR1 is GTSNPN and CDR2 is SVGIG (reference sequence). CDR3 length equals 14 residues. Trimming took off 2 bases at V and 9 bases at J, with 14 bases between the two ends.

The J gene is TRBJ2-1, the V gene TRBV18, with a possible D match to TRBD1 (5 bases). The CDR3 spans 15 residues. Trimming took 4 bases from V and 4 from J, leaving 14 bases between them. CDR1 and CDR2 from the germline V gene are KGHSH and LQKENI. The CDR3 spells CASSLQGSLYNEQFF. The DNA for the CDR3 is TGTGCCAGCTCACTTCAGGGCTCCCTTTACAATGAGCAGTTCTTC.

CDR3 loop: CASSELVLGWRAKNIQYF. DNA of the CDR3: TGTGCCAGCAGTGAACTGGTCTTAGGGTGGAGGGCCAAAAACATTCAGTACTTC. V usage is TRBV6-1 and J usage is TRBJ2-4, with D perhaps matching TRBD2 (5 bases). V dropped 2 bases and J dropped 1 base, with 18 bases sitting between them. Germline values: CDR1 MNHNS, CDR2 SASEGT. The CDR3 sequence is 18 residues long.

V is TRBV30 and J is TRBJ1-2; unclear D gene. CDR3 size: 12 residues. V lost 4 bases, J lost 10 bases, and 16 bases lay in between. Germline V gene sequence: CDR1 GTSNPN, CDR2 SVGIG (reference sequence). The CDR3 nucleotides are TGTGCCTGGACGCGGCCATCTTTGGCCTACACCTTC. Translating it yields CAWTRPSLAYTF.